These 29 T cell receptor beta chains originate from one sample sequenced in a study of blood T cell repertoires in COVID-19. Clones were sequenced by immunoSEQ multiplex PCR, and TCRdb holds only the in-frame ones, with some missing. The sample contains over 250,000 clones, 70% to 90% of which appear only once. The sequenced sample consisted of peripheral blood. All receptors come from a woman aged 65 to 85 with COVID-19, enrolled during active disease.

This chain links TRBV19 with TRBJ1-3; D perhaps matches TRBD1 (6 bases). V dropped 6 bases and J dropped 2 bases, with 14 bases sitting between them. CDR3 size: 15 residues. Germline CDR1 is LNHDA and CDR2 is SQIVND (reference sequence). CDR3 amino acids: CASRSRGGTGNTIYF. The CDR3 bases are TGTGCCAGTAGATCCAGGGGTGGGACTGGAAACACCATATATTTT. The whole variable domain, filled in from reference TRBV19 and TRBJ1-3, reads DGGITQSPKYLFRKEGQNVTLSCEQNLNHDAMYWYRQDPGQGLRLIYYSQIVNDFQKGDIAEGYSVSREKKESFPLTVTSAQKNPTAFYLCASRSRGGTGNTIYFGEGSWLTVV.

About this clone: The sample carries other DNA sequences with the same CDR3. This sequence joins TRBV11-2 and TRBJ2-5; TRBD1 aligns across 7 bases. The CDR3 consists of 14 residues. Trimming removed 5 bases from V and 2 bases from J; junction bases left unmatched: 5. CDR1 is SGHAT and CDR2 is FQNNGV in the germline V gene. CDR3 sequence: CASSPWDSQETQYF. Here the CDR3 DNA reads TGTGCCAGCAGCCCCTGGGACAGTCAAGAGACCCAGTACTTC.

The rearrangement joins TRBV7-2 to TRBJ1-4; D remains ambiguous. V gave up 0 bases and J gave up 7 bases, with 6 bases separating them. Germline V gives CDR1 SGHTA, CDR2 FQGNSA. The CDR3 has 13 residues. In nucleotides, the CDR3 is TGTGCCAGCAGCTTAGCTTGGAGTGAAAAACTGTTTTTT. Translated, it gives CASSLAWSEKLFF.

This clone was recorded only once. The chain recombines TRBV15 with TRBJ1-4; the D is unclear. Between the trimmed V and J ends, which lost 6 bases and 7 bases, there was a span of 12 bases. Germline CDR1 LNHNV, CDR2 YYDKDF (reference sequence). The CDR3 loop spans 13 amino acids. This CDR3 reads CATSGRLGEKLFF. The CDR3 DNA reads as TGTGCCACCAGTGGGAGGTTGGGTGAAAAACTGTTTTTT.

The J gene is TRBJ2-7, the V gene TRBV7-2; 10 bases fit TRBD1. This CDR3 has 15 amino acids. V gave up 5 bases and J gave up 7 bases; unmatched junction bases: 11. Looked up from germline, CDR1 is SGHTA and CDR2 is FQGNSA. Here the CDR3 reads CASSRIPGQGREQYF. Here the CDR3 DNA reads TGTGCCAGCAGCCGGATTCCGGGACAGGGGAGGGAGCAGTACTTC.

The gene calls are TRBV25-1 and TRBJ2-7; D gene ambiguous. The CDR3 is 15 amino acids. The germline gives CDR1 MGHDK, CDR2 SYGVNS. V lost 5 bases and J 0 bases, leaving 14 bases between the germline ends. The CDR3 DNA follows: TGTGCCAGCAGTCCTATGTGGGCAGACTCCTACGAGCAGTACTTC. It translates to CASSPMWADSYEQYF.

The chain is built from TRBV9 and TRBJ1-2, with TRBD1 matching over 12 bases. This CDR3 has 16 residues. The germline V gene has CDR1 SGDLS and CDR2 YYNGEE. Germline trimming cut 4 bases from V and 3 bases from J; bases unmatched to any gene: 7. CDR3 sequence: CASSTGQGAMYYGYTF. The CDR3, as DNA: TGTGCCAGCAGCACGGGACAGGGGGCAATGTACTATGGCTACACCTTC.

The rearrangement uses TRBV4-1 and TRBJ2-2; a possible D gene is TRBD1 (6 bases). Trimming removed 1 base from V and 7 bases from J, with 10 bases in between. CDR3 size: 14 residues. From germline, CDR1 is MGHRA and CDR2 YSYEKL. The CDR3 DNA sequence: TGCGCCAGCAGCCAAGCCTCAGGGGTCGGGGAGCTGTTTTTT. As protein: CASSQASGVGELFF.

V is TRBV7-2 and J is TRBJ2-5; D is perhaps TRBD2 (5 bases). This CDR3 region has 13 residues. Trimming left V 2 bases short and J 5 bases short, with 9 bases between. In germline, CDR1 is SGHTA, CDR2 FQGNSA. CDR3 region: CASSLQREETQYF. The CDR3 DNA reads TGTGCCAGCAGCTTACAGAGGGAGGAGACCCAGTACTTC.

V is TRBV4-3 and J is TRBJ1-2, with TRBD1 as a possible D gene (6 bases). V was pared by 1 base and J by 10 bases, with 19 bases between. Germline V gene data show CDR1 as LGHNA and CDR2 as YSLEER. This CDR3 spans 15 amino acids. CDR3 DNA sequence: TGCGCCAGCAGCCAAGCACCCATGGGGGGGCATGACTACACCTTC. Its protein product is CASSQAPMGGHDYTF.

The rearrangement links TRBV6-1 to TRBJ1-1, with D possibly matching TRBD1 (5 bases). Per germline, CDR1 MNHNS and CDR2 SASEGT. V was pared by 7 bases and J by 2 bases, with 8 bases between. The CDR3 consists of 12 residues. The DNA of the CDR3 is TGTGCCAGCAAGACAGCTAACACTGAAGCTTTCTTT. It encodes CASKTANTEAFF.

The chain uses TRBV7-4 and TRBJ1-5; the D is unclear. Germline-derived CDR1 and CDR2 are SGHVT and SQSDAQ. CDR3 length: 15 amino acids. The V end lost 2 bases, the J end lost 0 bases, and 8 bases lay between the germline ends. CDR3 residues: CASSLQGSSNQPQHF. The CDR3 DNA sequence: TGTGCCAGCAGCTTACAAGGGAGTAGCAATCAGCCCCAGCATTTT.

This clone was seen once. The chain joins TRBV6-1 to TRBJ1-2; D is uncertain. The CDR3 totals 15 residues. Between the trimmed V and J ends, which lost 2 bases and 3 bases, there was a span of 13 bases. Germline assignment: CDR1 MNHNS and CDR2 SASEGT. CDR3 nucleotides: TGTGCCAGCAGTGAATTTCTGAGGGAAGACTATGGCTACACCTTC. It is translated as CASSEFLREDYGYTF.

The chain uses TRBV6-2 or TRBV6-3 and TRBJ2-7; perhaps TRBD2 as D (5 bases). CDR3 length equals 14 residues. The germline CDR1 and CDR2 sequences are MNHEY and SVGEGT. The ends were cut back, 0 bases at V and 6 bases at J, with 12 bases in the middle. The CDR3 region is CASSYSTLASEQYF. The CDR3, as DNA: TGTGCCAGCAGTTACTCGACCCTAGCCAGCGAGCAGTACTTC.

This clone was recorded only once. In the same sample, other DNA sequences code for this CDR3. The chain uses TRBV24-1 and TRBJ1-2, with a tentative D call TRBD1 (6 bases). Trimming left V 4 bases short and J 2 bases short, with 10 bases between. Germline CDR1 is KGHDR and CDR2 is SFDVKD. The CDR3 is 14 residues long. This CDR3 is CATSDRGPNYGYTF. The CDR3, as DNA: TGTGCCACCAGTGACAGGGGCCCGAACTATGGCTACACCTTC.

The chain has TRBV19 and TRBJ1-6; D is possibly TRBD1 (6 bases). V lost 4 bases and J lost 8, with 12 bases in between. Germline CDR1 reads LNHDA; CDR2 reads SQIVND (reference sequence). The CDR3 is 14 residues long. DNA for the CDR3: TGTGCCAGTAGTAGTCAGACAGGCGATTCACCCCTCCACTTT. Amino acids: CASSSQTGDSPLHF.

This clone has only a few counts. This chain connects TRBV7-2 to TRBJ2-3; D ambiguous. The CDR3 has 13 residues. Germline V gene data show CDR1 as SGHTA and CDR2 as FQGNSA. The V end lost 1 base, the J end lost 7 bases, and 9 bases lay between the germline ends. CDR3 nucleotides: TGTGCCAGCAGCTTAGTAAGAGCTAATACGCAGTATTTT. Its translation is CASSLVRANTQYF. Based on the CDR3 plus reference TRBV7-2 and TRBJ2-3, the full variable domain is GAGVSQSPSNKVTEKGKDVELRCDPISGHTALYWYRQSLGQGLEFLIYFQGNSAPDKSGLPSDRFSAERTGGSVSTLTIQRTQQEDSAVYLCASSLVRANTQYFGPGTRLTVL.

In DNA form, the CDR3 reads TGTGCCTGGAGTGAGAATCTTGGTGAGGGCTACACCTTC. This translates into CAWSENLGEGYTF. The chain combines TRBV30 with TRBJ1-2; D ambiguous. V lost 1 base to trimming and J lost 8 bases, with 14 bases between them. CDR1 and CDR2 from the germline V gene are GTSNPN and SVGIG (reference sequence). The CDR3 loop spans 13 amino acids. Full variable domain (missing parts from reference TRBV30 and TRBJ1-2): SQTIHQWPATLVQPVGSPLSLECTVEGTSNPNLYWYRQAAGRGLQLLFYSVGIGQISSEVPQNLSASRPQDRQFILSSKKLLLSDSGFYLCAWSENLGEGYTFGSGTRLTVV.

The chain couples TRBV2 to TRBJ2-3; 7 bases match TRBD1. CDR1 SNHLY and CDR2 FYNNEI come from the germline V gene. There are 14 residues in the CDR3. The trim removed 3 bases at V and 7 bases at J, leaving 7 bases unmatched. The CDR3 DNA sequence: TGTGCCAGCAGTGAGGGACAGACACACAATACGCAGTATTTT. Protein sequence: CASSEGQTHNTQYF.

This rearrangement joins TRBV6-2 or TRBV6-3 to TRBJ2-7, with D maybe TRBD2 (5 bases). With 2 bases removed from V and 2 bases from J, the gap between germline ends came to 16 bases. Germline V gene sequence: CDR1 MNHEY, CDR2 SVGEGT. The CDR3 extends over 16 amino acids. The CDR3 reads CASSYPTRGGTYEQYF. The DNA for the CDR3 is TGTGCCAGCAGTTACCCAACTAGAGGTGGGACCTACGAGCAGTACTTC.

This chain joins TRBV24-1 and TRBJ2-3; TRBD1 agrees at 8 bases. The CDR3 length is 14 residues. CDR1 KGHDR and CDR2 SFDVKD come from the germline V gene. Losses at the gene ends were 9 bases for V and 0 bases for J; bases not matched to a gene: 4. The CDR3 region has the DNA TGTGCCACCGATACAGGGGGAAGCACAGATACGCAGTATTTT. It encodes CATDTGGSTDTQYF.

This clone appeared once. The rearrangement links TRBV4-3 to TRBJ1-1, with a tentative D call TRBD1 (6 bases). CDR3 length: 15 residues. Trimming shortened V by 4 bases and J by 1 base, and 13 bases separated the two germline ends. Germline-derived CDR1 and CDR2 are LGHNA and YSLEER. CDR3: CASSRFIGGNTEAFF. In nucleotides, the CDR3 is TGCGCCAGCAGCCGCTTCATAGGGGGGAACACTGAAGCTTTCTTT.

This clone was counted a few times. This rearrangement joins TRBV10-1 to TRBJ2-2; TRBD2 is a possible D gene (6 bases). V was clipped by 3 bases and J by 2 bases, with 13 bases between them. CDR1 and CDR2 from the germline V gene are WNHNN and SYGVQD (reference sequence). The CDR3 is made up of 16 amino acids. CDR3 protein: CASSERERTNTGELFF. As DNA, the CDR3 is TGCGCCAGCAGTGAACGGGAGCGAACTAACACCGGGGAGCTGTTTTTT.

The J gene is TRBJ2-7, the V gene TRBV29-1; D perhaps matches TRBD1 (6 bases). Germline V gives CDR1 SQVTM, CDR2 ANQGSEA. The CDR3 extends over 12 amino acids. V was trimmed by 7 bases and J by 2 bases, leaving 12 bases between them. CDR3 amino acids: CSAWTETYEQYF. CDR3 DNA: TGCAGCGCCTGGACAGAGACCTACGAGCAGTACTTC.

The J gene is TRBJ2-3, the V gene TRBV3-1 (or the pseudogene TRBV3-2), with 7 nucleotides matching TRBD1. Germline V gives CDR1 LGHDT, CDR2 YNNKEL (reference sequence). The ends lost 2 bases at V and 3 bases at J; junction bases unmatched: 8. The CDR3 contains 16 residues. This chain's CDR3 is CASSQTRQGLTDTQYF. The CDR3 coding sequence is TGTGCCAGCAGCCAAACTCGACAGGGCTTAACAGATACGCAGTATTTT.

This clone was observed once. V is TRBV7-2 and J is TRBJ2-6, with a tentative D call TRBD2 (5 bases). The CDR3 is made up of 17 amino acids. Trimming cost V 5 bases and J 0 bases, with 14 bases left between them. The germline V gene has CDR1 SGHTA and CDR2 FQGNSA. The CDR3 nucleotides read TGTGCCAGCAGCCCGGTAGCGTCAAGCTCTGGGGCCAACGTCCTGACTTTC. Residues: CASSPVASSSGANVLTF.

V and J are TRBV4-3 and TRBJ2-1, with unresolved D. The CDR3 has 13 amino acids. Germline CDR1 and CDR2: LGHNA and YSLEER. Trimming removed 3 bases at V and 1 base at J, with 4 bases between. This CDR3 is CASSQQSYNEQFF. CDR3 bases: TGCGCCAGCAGCCAGCAGTCCTACAATGAGCAGTTCTTC.

The gene calls are TRBV27 and TRBJ1-3; D is undetermined. The CDR3 runs to 17 residues. V gave up 5 bases and J gave up 5 bases, with 22 bases separating them. Germline CDR1 is MNHEY and CDR2 is SMNVEV (reference sequence). CDR3 region: CASSPPLREDGRNTIYF. As DNA, the CDR3 is TGTGCCAGCAGTCCCCCCCTGAGGGAGGATGGGAGAAACACCATATATTTT.

The CDR3 here is CASSQGEQGARGYTF. DNA of the CDR3: TGTGCCAGCAGCCAAGGTGAACAGGGGGCGCGGGGCTACACCTTC. The J gene is TRBJ1-2, the V gene TRBV4-2; 9 positions agree with TRBD1. Germline CDR1 is LGHNA and CDR2 is YNFKEQ. V lost 1 base to trimming and J lost 8 bases; unmatched junction nucleotides: 8. The CDR3 length is 15 residues.